Below are 8 T cell receptor beta chains sequenced from a single sample in a study of PD-1 blockade in classical Hodgkin lymphoma. Every patient was affected by relapse after autologous stem cell transplantation, while exposure to brentuximab vedotin was not uniform. TCRdb's table, derived via immunoSEQ multiplex PCR, lists solely in-frame clones and lacks some. This table holds about 43,000 clones, over 70% found once. The material sequenced was peripheral blood mononuclear cells (PBMCs), taken at baseline. The source of these receptors is a human donor with classical Hodgkin lymphoma.

V usage is TRBV6-5 and J usage is TRBJ1-2; D perhaps matches TRBD1 (5 bases). Deletions cut 0 bases from V and 2 bases from J, with 7 bases between. The CDR3 length is 14 residues. Per the germline V gene, CDR1 is MNHEY and CDR2 is SVGAGI. CDR3 in DNA: TGTGCCAGCAGTTACTCACAGGCAAACTATGGCTACACCTTC. This codes for CASSYSQANYGYTF.

The count of this clone is one. The rearrangement joins TRBV6-1 to TRBJ2-1; 10 positions match TRBD2. The V gene's germline CDR1 is MNHNS and CDR2 SASEGT. CDR3 length equals 15 residues. V dropped 2 bases and J dropped 6; count of bases not matched to a gene: 4. The CDR3 DNA reads as TGTGCCAGCAGTGAACGGCCTAGCGGGAGCAATGAGCAGTTCTTC. This sequence encodes CASSERPSGSNEQFF.

This clone counts as medium-sized. This chain joins TRBV5-1 and TRBJ1-4; the match to TRBD1 covers 9 bases. The CDR3 extends over 15 amino acids. Germline loops: CDR1 SGHRS, CDR2 YFSETQ. The V segment lost 1 base and the J segment 4 bases; nucleotides outside the gene matches: 2. CDR3 bases: TGCGCCAGCAGCTTGACGACAGGGGGTAATGAAAAACTGTTTTTT. Residues: CASSLTTGGNEKLFF. Full variable domain (remainder filled in from reference TRBV5-1 and TRBJ1-4): KAGVTQTPRYLIKTRGQQVTLSCSPISGHRSVSWYQQTPGQGLQFLFEYFSETQRNKGNFPGRFSGRQFSNSRSEMNVSTLELGDSALYLCASSLTTGGNEKLFFGSGTQLSVL.

This clone was recorded many times. The chain combines TRBV9 with TRBJ1-2; no definite D call. Germline V gene data show CDR1 as SGDLS and CDR2 as YYNGEE. Deletions cut 0 bases from V and 3 bases from J, with 9 bases between. The CDR3 spans 14 residues. The CDR3 bases are TGTGCCAGCAGCGTAGGGCCCTTGGACTATGGCTACACCTTC. Protein: CASSVGPLDYGYTF. The entire variable domain, with the rest obtained from reference TRBV9 and TRBJ1-2, is as follows: DSGVTQTPKHLITATGQRVTLRCSPRSGDLSVYWYQQSLDQGLQFLIQYYNGEERAKGNILERFSAQQFPDLHSELNLSSLELGDSALYFCASSVGPLDYGYTFGSGTRLTVV.

This clone was recorded once. This sequence joins TRBV10-2 and TRBJ2-5, with TRBD2 identical over 7 bases. Germline V gene data show CDR1 as WSHSY and CDR2 as SAAADI. CDR3 length: 14 residues. After removal of 4 bases from V and 0 bases from J, the junction contained 2 bases not matched to a gene. The CDR3 DNA follows: TGCGCCAGCAGTGCTCTAGCGGACCAAGAGACCCAGTACTTC. Protein product: CASSALADQETQYF.

The chain joins TRBV6-1 to TRBJ1-3; D ambiguous. V shed 1 base and J shed 0 bases, with 7 bases lying between them. This CDR3 contains 15 residues. Per germline, CDR1 MNHNS and CDR2 SASEGT. The CDR3 protein is CASSEELSSGNTIYF. CDR3 bases: TGTGCCAGCAGTGAAGAGTTATCCTCTGGAAACACCATATATTTT.

The rearrangement uses TRBV4-1 and TRBJ2-3; D may be TRBD1 (5 bases). Trimming stripped 4 bases from V and 2 bases from J, with 7 bases between. The CDR3 contains 13 residues. Germline lookup yields CDR1 MGHRA and CDR2 YSYEKL. The CDR3 DNA reads TGCGCCAGCAGCCCAGGGTCCACAGATACGCAGTATTTT. Encoded protein: CASSPGSTDTQYF.

The CDR3 here is CASSDPLDRGLSYEQYF. CDR3 sequence (DNA): TGTGCCAGCAGTGACCCTCTTGACAGGGGCCTTTCCTACGAGCAGTACTTC. This rearrangement joins TRBV6-4 to TRBJ2-7, with 8 bases matching TRBD1. The germline gives CDR1 MRHNA, CDR2 SNTAGT. J was trimmed by 1 base and V by 2 bases; bases with no gene match: 10. This CDR3 has 17 amino acids.